A selection of T cell receptor beta chains follows, all from one sample in a study of cytomegalovirus exposure and HLA in healthy donors. Only in-frame clones appear in the TCRdb table, and some are missing; sequencing was by immunoSEQ multiplex PCR. The table records about 130,000 clones, around 86% of them present only once. The sample consisted of PBMCs. The receptor set was obtained from a woman under 30 in good health and CMV-seronegative. Both conserved end residues are part of each CDR3. D genes are given only for firm matches. The listing skips clone size in some rows; elsewhere it reads once, few, many or a size class.

TRBV14,18,TRBJ2-3,.,.,CASSQGIWRKKAVDTQYF,TGTGCCAGCAGCCAAGGCATCTGGCGGAAGAAGGCAGTAGATACGCAGTATTTT
TRBV18,16,TRBJ2-7,TRBD2,.,CASSPSVGGGSYEQYF,TGTGCCAGCTCACCCTCCGTCGGGGGAGGGTCCTACGAGCAGTACTTC
TRBV6-5,13,TRBJ2-7,.,.,CASSYSSYYEQYF,TGTGCCAGCAGTTATTCTAGTTACTACGAGCAGTACTTC
TRBV4-1,17,TRBJ2-2,TRBD1,.,CASSQATGQANTGELFF,TGCGCCAGCAGCCAAGCCACGGGACAGGCGAACACCGGGGAGCTGTTTTTT
TRBV5-1,15,TRBJ2-1,TRBD2,.,CASSQGTSVNNEQFF,TGCGCCAGCAGCCAGGGGACTAGCGTCAACAATGAGCAGTTCTTC
TRBV29-1,13,TRBJ2-1,.,.,CSVEFAQYNEQFF,TGCAGCGTTGAATTTGCACAGTACAATGAGCAGTTCTTC
TRBV11-2,18,TRBJ2-1,TRBD2,.,CASSAELAGRRAYNEQFF,TGTGCCAGCAGCGCAGAACTAGCGGGCCGAAGGGCCTACAATGAGCAGTTCTTC
TRBV6-4,14,TRBJ2-3,TRBD1,.,CASSAQTGGDTQYF,TGTGCCAGCAGCGCACAGACAGGGGGAGATACGCAGTATTTT
TRBV27,14,TRBJ2-7,.,.,CASSREGQVDEQYF,TGTGCCAGCAGTAGGGAGGGACAGGTCGACGAGCAGTACTTC
TRBV9,16,TRBJ2-1,.,.,CASSVGVGGSYNEQFF,TGTGCCAGCAGCGTAGGTGTCGGGGGCTCCTACAATGAGCAGTTCTTC
TRBV19,15,TRBJ1-2,TRBD1,.,CASSIEEGADYGYTF,TGTGCCAGTAGTATAGAGGAGGGGGCGGACTATGGCTACACCTTC
TRBV19,15,TRBJ1-5,.,.,CASSATRGTGQPQHF,TGTGCCAGTAGTGCCACCAGGGGAACCGGTCAGCCCCAGCATTTT
TRBV7-6,14,TRBJ2-7,TRBD1,.,CASSPGTGTYEQYF,TGTGCCAGCAGCCCCGGGACAGGGACCTACGAGCAGTACTTC
TRBV28,21,TRBJ1-3,TRBD1,.,CASSLWTVRDRGPFSGNTIYF,TGTGCCAGCAGTTTATGGACAGTTAGGGACAGGGGCCCCTTCTCTGGAAACACCATATATTTT
TRBV11-1,14,TRBJ1-2,.,.,CASSLNQGRGGYTF,TGTGCCAGCAGCCTAAATCAGGGGAGAGGAGGCTACACCTTC
TRBV19,16,TRBJ2-7,.,once,CASSLGVGGRGYEQYF,TGTGCCAGTAGCCTCGGGGTCGGGGGTAGGGGCTACGAGCAGTACTTC
TRBV6-1,13,TRBJ2-5,TRBD2,.,CASSEWEGKTQYF,TGTGCCAGCAGTGAATGGGAGGGGAAGACCCAGTACTTC
TRBV10-3,15,TRBJ1-1,TRBD1,once,CAISRDRGRETEAFF,TGTGCCATCAGTAGGGACAGGGGGCGAGAAACTGAAGCTTTCTTT
TRBV7-3,13,TRBJ2-1,TRBD2,.,CASRGLANNEQFF,TGTGCCAGCAGGGGACTAGCGAACAATGAGCAGTTCTTC
TRBV18,15,TRBJ2-7,TRBD2,.,CASSPTSGGTYEQYF,TGTGCCAGCTCACCGACTAGCGGGGGAACCTACGAGCAGTACTTC